The sequence of this T cell receptor (beta chain) was determined in a study of PD-1 blockade in classical Hodgkin lymphoma. This CDR3 spans 13 amino acids. V gave up 6 bases and J gave up 6 bases, with 15 bases separating them. Germline CDR1 SEHNR, CDR2 FQNEAQ (reference sequence). A note on this clone: Antigen specificity is unknown.

Here immunoSEQ multiplex PCR was the method, and the copy in TCRdb shows in-frame clones only, minus some. The sample carries some 100,000 clones, around 93% recorded once. Study observations and caveats: The diversity seen at baseline in complete responders resembled that of newly diagnosed patients. There was a significant rise in CD4+ TCR diversity by C4D1, with no such rise for CD8+.

Specified time point: cycle 4 day 1 (C4D1), after five to seven weeks of nivolumab. Each and every patient relapsed after autologous stem cell transplantation, and patients got differing brentuximab vedotin exposure. The chain employs TRBV7-9 and TRBJ2-7, with D maybe TRBD1 (6 bases). The sequences come from peripheral blood mononuclear cells (PBMCs), collected before the fourth cycle of nivolumab. The TCR comes from a human donor with classical Hodgkin lymphoma. The chain's CDR3 is CASSPSGASEQYF. CDR3 bases: TGTGCCAGCAGTCCCTCAGGGGCTTCCGAGCAGTACTTC.